This TCR beta chain is drawn from a study of shared clonotypes between healthy human individuals. Study context: The donors, a couple of women and three men, were aged 18 to 49. Study observations and caveats: A handful of donors held around 5% of naive CD4 clonotypes in common. The sampled material consisted only of blood, and tissue repertoires are likely to differ.

Comments on this clone: Its target is not known.

The protocol was immunoSEQ multiplex PCR, while the TCRdb copy is restricted to in-frame clones and leaves out a portion. The table includes roughly 2 million clones, roughly 95% detected once. The donors were adults (healthy and HIV-negative) with no recent acute infections or vaccinations. From germline, CDR1 is SGHVS and CDR2 FQNEAQ. The germline V and J ends were trimmed by 0 bases and 1 base, with 8 bases remaining between them. The CDR3 is made up of 15 amino acids. The origin of this receptor is a man younger than 35 in good health. Sequencing was carried out using naive CD4+ T cells sorted from blood. Regarding subset: CD45RA+ positively selected. The chain has TRBV7-8 and TRBJ2-3, with D uncertain. CDR3 in DNA: TGTGCCAGCAGCTTAGCAGGGAAGGGCACAGATACGCAGTATTTT. Residues: CASSLAGKGTDTQYF.